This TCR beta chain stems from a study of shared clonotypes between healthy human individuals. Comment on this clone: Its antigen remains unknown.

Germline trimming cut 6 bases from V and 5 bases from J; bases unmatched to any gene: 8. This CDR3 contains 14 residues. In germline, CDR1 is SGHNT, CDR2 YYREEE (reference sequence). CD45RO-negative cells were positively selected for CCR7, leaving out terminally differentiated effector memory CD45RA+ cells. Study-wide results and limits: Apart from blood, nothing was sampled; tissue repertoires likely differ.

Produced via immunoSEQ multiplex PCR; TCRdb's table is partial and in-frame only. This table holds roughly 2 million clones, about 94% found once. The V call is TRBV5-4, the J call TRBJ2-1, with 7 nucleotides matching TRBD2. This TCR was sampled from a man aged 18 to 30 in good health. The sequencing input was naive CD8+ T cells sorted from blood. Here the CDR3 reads CASNVRESDNEQFF. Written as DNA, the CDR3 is TGTGCCAGCAATGTGCGGGAGTCCGACAATGAGCAGTTCTTC.